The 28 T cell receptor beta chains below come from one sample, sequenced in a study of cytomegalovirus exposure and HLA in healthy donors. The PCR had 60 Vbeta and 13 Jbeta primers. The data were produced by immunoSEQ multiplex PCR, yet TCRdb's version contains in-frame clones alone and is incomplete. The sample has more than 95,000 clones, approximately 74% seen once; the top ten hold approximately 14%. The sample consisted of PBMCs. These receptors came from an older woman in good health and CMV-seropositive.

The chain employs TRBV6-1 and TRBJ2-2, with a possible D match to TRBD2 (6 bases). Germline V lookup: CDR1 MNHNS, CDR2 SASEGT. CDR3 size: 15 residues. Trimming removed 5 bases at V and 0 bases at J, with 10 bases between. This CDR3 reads CASSLLAPNTGELFF. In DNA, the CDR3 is TGTGCCAGCAGTTTACTAGCCCCGAACACCGGGGAGCTGTTTTTT.

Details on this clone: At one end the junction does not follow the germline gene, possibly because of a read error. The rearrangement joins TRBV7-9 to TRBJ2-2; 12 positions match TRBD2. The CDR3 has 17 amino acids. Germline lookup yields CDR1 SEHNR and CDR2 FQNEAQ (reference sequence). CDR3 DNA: TGTTCCAGCAGCGCACTAGCGGGGGGCGCGAACACCGGGGAGCTGTTTTTT. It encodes CSSSALAGGANTGELFF.

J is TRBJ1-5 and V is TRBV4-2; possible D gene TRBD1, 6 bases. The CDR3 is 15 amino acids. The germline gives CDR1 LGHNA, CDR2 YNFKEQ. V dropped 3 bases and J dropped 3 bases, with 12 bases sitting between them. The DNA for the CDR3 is TGTGCCAGCAGCCAGATGACAGGTTCCAATCAGCCCCAGCATTTT. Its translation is CASSQMTGSNQPQHF.

CDR3: CSVESGQGDGYTF. The CDR3 region has the DNA TGCAGCGTTGAGAGTGGACAGGGTGATGGCTACACCTTC. The V gene is TRBV29-1, the J gene TRBJ1-2; 8 bases agree with TRBD1. The trim removed 3 bases at V and 6 bases at J, leaving 6 bases unmatched. In germline, CDR1 is SQVTM, CDR2 ANQGSEA. The length of the CDR3 is 13 residues.

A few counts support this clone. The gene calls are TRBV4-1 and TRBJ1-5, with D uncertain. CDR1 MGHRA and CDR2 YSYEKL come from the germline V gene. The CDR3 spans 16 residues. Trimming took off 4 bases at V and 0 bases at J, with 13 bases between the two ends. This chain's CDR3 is CASSPDPRYSNQPQHF. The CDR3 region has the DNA TGCGCCAGCAGCCCAGACCCGAGATATAGCAATCAGCCCCAGCATTTT.

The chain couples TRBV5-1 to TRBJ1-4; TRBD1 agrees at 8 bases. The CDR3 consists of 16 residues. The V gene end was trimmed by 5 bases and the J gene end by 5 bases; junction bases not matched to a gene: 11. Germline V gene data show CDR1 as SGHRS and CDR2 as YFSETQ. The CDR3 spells CASSESGTGQNEKLFF. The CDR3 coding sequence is TGCGCCAGCAGTGAGAGCGGGACAGGACAAAATGAAAAACTGTTTTTT.

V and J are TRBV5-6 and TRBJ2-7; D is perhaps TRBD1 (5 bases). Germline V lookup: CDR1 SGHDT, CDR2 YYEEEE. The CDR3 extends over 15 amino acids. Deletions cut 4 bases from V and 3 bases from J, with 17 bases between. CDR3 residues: CASSRGVGLLYEQYF. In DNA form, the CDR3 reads TGTGCCAGCAGCCGAGGAGTGGGGCTCCTCTACGAGCAGTACTTC.

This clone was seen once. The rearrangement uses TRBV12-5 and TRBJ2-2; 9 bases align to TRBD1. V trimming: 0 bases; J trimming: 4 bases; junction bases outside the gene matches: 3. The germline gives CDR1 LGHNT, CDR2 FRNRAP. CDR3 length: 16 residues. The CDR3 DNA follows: TGTGCTAGTGGTTTGGTCGGGACAGGGACCACCGGGGAGCTGTTTTTT. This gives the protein CASGLVGTGTTGELFF.

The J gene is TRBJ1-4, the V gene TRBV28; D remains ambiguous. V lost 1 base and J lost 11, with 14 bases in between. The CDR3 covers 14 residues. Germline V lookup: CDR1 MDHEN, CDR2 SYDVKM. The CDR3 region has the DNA TGTGCCAGCAGTTTATCCCGGGTTCCGCAGAAACTGTTTTTT. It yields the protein CASSLSRVPQKLFF.

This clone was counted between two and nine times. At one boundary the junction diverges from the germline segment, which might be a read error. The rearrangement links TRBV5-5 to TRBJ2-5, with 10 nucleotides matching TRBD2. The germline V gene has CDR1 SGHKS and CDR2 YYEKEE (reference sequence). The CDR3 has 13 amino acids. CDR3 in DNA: TGTGCCAGCAGCTTGGTCATCTTAGCGGGGGGTGACTTC. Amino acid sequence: CASSLVILAGGDF.

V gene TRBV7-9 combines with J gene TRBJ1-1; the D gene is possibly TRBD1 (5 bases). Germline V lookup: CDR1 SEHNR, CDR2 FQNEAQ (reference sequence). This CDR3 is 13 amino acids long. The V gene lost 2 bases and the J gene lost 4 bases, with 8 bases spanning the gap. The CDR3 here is CASSLWGGTEAFF. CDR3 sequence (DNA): TGTGCCAGCAGCTTATGGGGGGGCACTGAAGCTTTCTTT.

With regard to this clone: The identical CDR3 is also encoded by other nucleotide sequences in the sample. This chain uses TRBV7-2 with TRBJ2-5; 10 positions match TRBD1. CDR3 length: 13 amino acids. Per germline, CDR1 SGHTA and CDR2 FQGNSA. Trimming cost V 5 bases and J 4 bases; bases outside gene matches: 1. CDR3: CASSRDRGETQYF. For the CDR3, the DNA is TGTGCCAGCAGCCGGGACAGGGGAGAGACCCAGTACTTC.

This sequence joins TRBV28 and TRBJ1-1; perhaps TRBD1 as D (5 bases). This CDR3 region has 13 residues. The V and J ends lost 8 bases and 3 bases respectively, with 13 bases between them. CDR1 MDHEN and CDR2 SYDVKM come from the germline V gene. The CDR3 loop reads CASGGGDYTEAFF. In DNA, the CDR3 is TGTGCCAGCGGGGGAGGGGACTACACTGAAGCTTTCTTT.

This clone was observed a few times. CDR3 coding DNA: TGTGCCAGCTCACCCTTAGCGGAAGCTAGCACAGATACGCAGTATTTT. Protein: CASSPLAEASTDTQYF. The chain has TRBV18 and TRBJ2-3, with a tentative D call TRBD2 (6 bases). Trimming took off 3 bases at V and 0 bases at J, with 13 bases between the two ends. The CDR3 contains 16 residues. Germline lookup yields CDR1 KGHSH and CDR2 LQKENI.

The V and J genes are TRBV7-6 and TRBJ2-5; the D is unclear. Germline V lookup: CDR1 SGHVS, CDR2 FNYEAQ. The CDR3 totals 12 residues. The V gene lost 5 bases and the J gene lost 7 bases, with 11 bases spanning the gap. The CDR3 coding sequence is TGTGCCAGCAGCCACACAGTCCTGACCCAGTACTTC. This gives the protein CASSHTVLTQYF.

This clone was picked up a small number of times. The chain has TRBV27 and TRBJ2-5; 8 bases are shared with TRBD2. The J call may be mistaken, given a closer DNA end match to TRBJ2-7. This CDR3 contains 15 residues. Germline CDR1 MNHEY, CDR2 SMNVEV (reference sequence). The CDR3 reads CASSLVRGGFYEQYF. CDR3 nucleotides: TGTGCCAGCAGTTTGGTCCGGGGGGGGTTCTACGAGCAGTACTTC.

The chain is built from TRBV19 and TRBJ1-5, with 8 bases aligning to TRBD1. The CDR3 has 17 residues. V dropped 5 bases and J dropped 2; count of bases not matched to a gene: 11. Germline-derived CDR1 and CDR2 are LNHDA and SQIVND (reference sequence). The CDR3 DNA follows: TGTGCCAGTAGTTTACTACAGGGGGTAGTGGGCAATCAGCCCCAGCATTTT. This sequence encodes CASSLLQGVVGNQPQHF.

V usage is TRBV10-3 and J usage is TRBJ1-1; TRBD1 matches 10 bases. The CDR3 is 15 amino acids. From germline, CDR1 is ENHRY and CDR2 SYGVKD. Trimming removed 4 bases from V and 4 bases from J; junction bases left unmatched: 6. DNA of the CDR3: TGTGCCATCAGTGTCGACAGGGGGCCGGGCACTGAAGCTTTCTTT. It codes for CAISVDRGPGTEAFF.

Here the CDR3 DNA reads TGTGCCAGCAGCATCTCCGGGACATACTACGAGCAGTACTTC. Protein product: CASSISGTYYEQYF. V is TRBV7-9 and J is TRBJ2-7; the D gene is possibly TRBD1 (6 bases). Germline CDR1 SEHNR, CDR2 FQNEAQ (reference sequence). Trimming removed 5 bases from V and 3 bases from J, with 14 bases in between. The CDR3 consists of 14 residues.

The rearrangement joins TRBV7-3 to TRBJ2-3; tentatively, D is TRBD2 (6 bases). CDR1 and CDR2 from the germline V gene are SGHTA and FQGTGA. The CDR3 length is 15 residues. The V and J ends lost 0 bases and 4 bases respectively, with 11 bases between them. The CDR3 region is CASSLTAGSADTQYF. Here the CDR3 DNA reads TGTGCCAGCAGCTTAACCGCGGGGTCGGCAGATACGCAGTATTTT.

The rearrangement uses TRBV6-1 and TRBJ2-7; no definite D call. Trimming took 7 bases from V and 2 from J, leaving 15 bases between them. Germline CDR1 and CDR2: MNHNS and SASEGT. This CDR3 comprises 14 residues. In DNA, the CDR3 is TGTGCCAGCATTAGACTCCCCAGCGCCTACGAGCAGTACTTC. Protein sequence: CASIRLPSAYEQYF.

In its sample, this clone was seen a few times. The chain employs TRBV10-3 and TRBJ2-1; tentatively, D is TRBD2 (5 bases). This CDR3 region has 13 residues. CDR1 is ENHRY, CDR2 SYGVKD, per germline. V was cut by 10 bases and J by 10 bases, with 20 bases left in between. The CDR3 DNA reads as TGTGCCACATGCTTCCATCCGGGGTACGAGCAGTTCTTC. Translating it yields CATCFHPGYEQFF.

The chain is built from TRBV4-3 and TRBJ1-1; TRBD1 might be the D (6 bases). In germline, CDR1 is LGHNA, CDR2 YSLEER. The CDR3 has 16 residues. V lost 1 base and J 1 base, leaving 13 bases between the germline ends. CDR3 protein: CASSQGVQGQNTEAFF. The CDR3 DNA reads TGCGCCAGCAGCCAAGGGGTACAGGGACAGAACACTGAAGCTTTCTTT.

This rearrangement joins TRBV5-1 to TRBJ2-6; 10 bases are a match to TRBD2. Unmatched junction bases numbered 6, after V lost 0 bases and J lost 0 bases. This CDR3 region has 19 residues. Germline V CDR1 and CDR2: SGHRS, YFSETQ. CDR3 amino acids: CASSLVTSGSSSGANVLTF. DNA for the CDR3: TGCGCCAGCAGCTTGGTGACTAGCGGGTCTAGCTCTGGGGCCAACGTCCTGACTTTC. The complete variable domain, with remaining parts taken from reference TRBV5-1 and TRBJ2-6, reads KAGVTQTPRYLIKTRGQQVTLSCSPISGHRSVSWYQQTPGQGLQFLFEYFSETQRNKGNFPGRFSGRQFSNSRSEMNVSTLELGDSALYLCASSLVTSGSSSGANVLTFGAGSRLTVL.

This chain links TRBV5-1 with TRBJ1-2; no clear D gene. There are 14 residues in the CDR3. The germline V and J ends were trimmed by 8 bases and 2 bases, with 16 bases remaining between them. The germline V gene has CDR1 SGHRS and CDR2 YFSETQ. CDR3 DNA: TGCGCCAGTAATCCGGGAACTTCAAACTATGGCTACACCTTC. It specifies CASNPGTSNYGYTF.

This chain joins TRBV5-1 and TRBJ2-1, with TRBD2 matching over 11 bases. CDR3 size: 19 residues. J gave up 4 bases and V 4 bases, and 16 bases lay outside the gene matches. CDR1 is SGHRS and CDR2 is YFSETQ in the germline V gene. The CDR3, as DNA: TGCGCCAGCAGCAAGGTACCGGTAGCGGGAGGGACACTATACAATGAGCAGTTCTTC. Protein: CASSKVPVAGGTLYNEQFF.

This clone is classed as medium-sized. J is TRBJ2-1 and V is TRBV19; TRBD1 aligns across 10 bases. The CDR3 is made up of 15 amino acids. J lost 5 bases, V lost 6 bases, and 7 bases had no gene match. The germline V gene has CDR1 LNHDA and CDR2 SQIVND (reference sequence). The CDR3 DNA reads TGTGCCAGTAGCCCGACAGGGGGCGCGGACAATGAGCAGTTCTTC. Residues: CASSPTGGADNEQFF. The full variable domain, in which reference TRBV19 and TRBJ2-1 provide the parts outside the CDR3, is DGGITQSPKYLFRKEGQNVTLSCEQNLNHDAMYWYRQDPGQGLRLIYYSQIVNDFQKGDIAEGYSVSREKKESFPLTVTSAQKNPTAFYLCASSPTGGADNEQFFGPGTRLTVL.

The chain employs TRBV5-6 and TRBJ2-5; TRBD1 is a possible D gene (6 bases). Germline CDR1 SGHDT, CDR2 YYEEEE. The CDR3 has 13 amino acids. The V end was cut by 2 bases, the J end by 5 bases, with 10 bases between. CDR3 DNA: TGTGCCAGCAGCTTCGACAGGACGGAGACCCAGTACTTC. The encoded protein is CASSFDRTETQYF.